This record looks at one T cell receptor (beta chain) sequence and its context. Its antigen is not yet known. No qualities accompany the bases; no much larger clone lies one base away. To prepare the library, 5' RACE was applied. The instrument was an Illumina HiSeq 2500. A second 7 to 11 cycle PCR used a sample-barcoded 5' primer and a J-beta primer mix. A template-switch 5' adaptor carrying 12 random nucleotides introduced a unique molecular identifier onto each TCR beta cDNA molecule. Each sample yielded at least 2.5 million CDR3-containing paired-end reads. First-strand cDNA synthesis was performed from all RNA using the Mint cDNA synthesis kit, with priming by a TRBC-specific oligonucleotide. After uracil-DNA glycosylase treatment, a first 18-cycle PCR used universal primers M1SS and BC2_uni_R on all cDNA. Regarding the original processing steps: Normalization of each sample was performed by random selection of 1 million high-quality reads, each carrying a distinct molecular identifier. Instead of being binned into consensus sequences, reads that shared molecular identifiers were thrown out. CDR3 identification, clonotype clustering and error correction used MiTCR with a Q25 quality threshold and the strictest error-elimination algorithm. Lower-bound total TCR beta diversity was estimated with a nonparametric unseen species model using Euler transformation. In-frame beta chains were kept once TCRdb had trimmed the public reads at Q25 with fastp and called clones with MiXCR. Each CDR3 protein appears once, grouped with its most common genes and DNA. TCRdb's processing, not the study's, gives the V and J calls here. The sample has more than 650,000 distinct CDR3 sequences on record, 20% to 30% of them singletons. The ten largest clones represent roughly 3.1% of the sample.

This entry is derived from a study of blood T cells in healthy people across ages (dated by TCRdb to about 2015). At the level of the whole study: In model experiments, roughly one uniquely barcoded TCR beta cDNA molecule per two T cells was captured by template switching. Using the same blood draw, the study looked at two additional independent replicas of 1 million unique cDNA reads for two donors, one aged 18 to 29 and the other aged 80 or older. Donors were grouped into four age groups: young (average 16 years), middle-aged (39), aged (approximately 58) and long-lived (around 80). Using deep sequencing normalized with unique cDNA molecular identifiers, the study measured how TCR beta repertoire diversity changes with age.

What the research found in general, with its limitations: Since profiling was done on bulk unsorted PBMCs, naive and antigen-experienced compartments could not be conclusively compared. The CMV infection status of donors was not known, potentially confounding age-related changes in expanded clonotypes. A strong correlation was found between observed TCR beta diversity and the percentage of naive T cells measured by flow cytometry. Observed TCR beta diversity per million T cells fell roughly linearly with age, and a significant reduction was already apparent by age roughly 41. Estimates of total diversity based on one million sequenced T cells were considered lower bounds and underestimates. Compared with the aged group, more naive CD4+ T cells, fewer expanded clones and increased TCR diversity were shown by the long-lived group, suggesting age selection.

Systemically healthy Caucasian individuals from Russia, approximately 39 in total and aged 6 to 90 years, were included as donors. Each donor gave approximately 10 milliliters of peripheral blood, collected into EDTA-treated Vacutainer tubes. Ficoll-Paque density-gradient centrifugation was used to isolate PBMCs, with at least 6.5 million per sample. Total RNA was extracted from PBMCs with Trizol reagent, with at least 5 micrograms obtained per sample. Naive CD45RAhigh/CD27high T cell percentages were measured by flow cytometry on a PBMC aliquot from every donor. Taken from cysteine to phenylalanine, the CDR3 has 14 residues. CDR3 DNA only is kept here, 42 bases in frame from base 1. CDR1 and CDR2 are read off the germline V gene as MGHRA and YSYEKL. The trim is 0 bases for V and 5 bases for J, with a gap of 8 bases between the germline ends. These same records also appear under a second study, on T cells of mothers and their children. Reported in the second study: Nine systemically healthy Caucasian individuals served as donors, namely three mothers together with their six children. cDNA synthesis used all of the extracted RNA, with roughly 1.6 ug of RNA in each 15 ul reaction. Sample barcodes and 2-4 random nucleotides were added via the M1S primer in the second PCR. Each mother yielded over 8 million TCR beta CDR3 reads and each child 3 million to 3.5 million reads. TCR recombination output is similarly shaped by thymic selection in related and unrelated pairs, with a minor effect exerted by inherited differences. Normalized repertoire overlap in related mother-child pairs was always slightly higher than in unrelated mother-child pairs, but the difference was never significant. Persistent microchimeric T cell clones were not detected, at a sensitivity of approximately 93 clones per million clonotypes. In the study, deep NGS was used to compare the TCR beta repertoires of mothers and children, and features distinguishing related mother-child pairs from unrelated individuals were sought. Mothers averaged about 37 +/- 4 years of age and children averaged around 10 +/- 4 years. After adapter ligation with NEBNext reagents, the libraries were sequenced on Illumina HiSeq 2000 with 100+100 nt paired-end reads. To avoid cross-contamination, the mother libraries and the child libraries were prepared a month apart and sequenced in separate runs. For each donor, somewhere between roughly 500,000 and 2,300,000 distinct TCR beta clonotypes were identified. Naive TCR beta clonotypes were estimated from low-frequency clonotypes matched to each donor's FACS-determined naive share, without sorting.

The sample taken for sequencing was blood. This receptor was obtained from a boy between 10 and 17 years old in good health. Recombination linked TRBV4-1 to TRBJ1-3, with TRBD1 tentatively as D gene (5 bases match). The sequenced DNA: TGCGCCAGCAGCCAAGACCAGGGTAGAAACACCATATATTTT. It specifies CASSQDQGRNTIYF.